The 8 T cell receptor beta chains below come from one sample, sequenced in a study of shared clonotypes between healthy human individuals. The protocol was immunoSEQ multiplex PCR, while the TCRdb copy is restricted to in-frame clones and leaves out a portion. The table includes approximately 2.3 million clones, more than 80% detected once. Sequencing used naive CD4+ T cells from PBMCs. Stated subset: CD45RA+ positively selected. The receptors were gathered from a man between 18 and 29 years old in good health. Some clones in this sample may be carry-over from other donors' samples.

The J gene is TRBJ2-7, the V gene TRBV27, with no clear D. The germline V gene has CDR1 MNHEY and CDR2 SMNVEV (reference sequence). Trimming pared 5 bases from V and 2 bases from J, leaving 13 bases between. This CDR3 comprises 14 residues. CDR3 in DNA: TGTGCCAGCAGTGTCGGGCGGTTCGCCTACGAGCAGTACTTC. Protein sequence: CASSVGRFAYEQYF.

V gene TRBV27 combines with J gene TRBJ1-5; 9 bases are shared with TRBD1. From germline, CDR1 is MNHEY and CDR2 SMNVEV (reference sequence). This CDR3 is 17 amino acids long. The CDR3 DNA follows: TGTGTTTCATCCGGGACAGGGACCCTTTATAGCAATCAGCCCCAGCATTTT. This codes for CVSSGTGTLYSNQPQHF.

Details on this clone: Other DNA sequences in the same sample also yield this CDR3. The chain carries TRBV7-9 and TRBJ2-3; D is ambiguous. V dropped 1 base and J dropped 1 base, with 3 bases sitting between them. The CDR3 length is 13 residues. Germline CDR1 is SEHNR and CDR2 is FQNEAQ (reference sequence). CDR3 bases: TGTGCCAGCAGCTTAGGTGGCACAGATACGCAGTATTTT. Its translation is CASSLGGTDTQYF.

The CDR3 loop reads CASSKITSGSGSEQYF. The DNA of the CDR3 is TGTGCCAGCAGCAAAATCACTAGCGGGAGCGGAAGCGAGCAGTACTTC. The chain recombines TRBV5-4 with TRBJ2-7; the match to TRBD2 covers 11 bases. In germline, CDR1 is SGHNT, CDR2 YYREEE (reference sequence). The CDR3 sequence is 16 residues long. V dropped 4 bases and J dropped 6; count of bases not matched to a gene: 12.

V and J are TRBV9 and TRBJ2-5; D gene ambiguous. This CDR3 comprises 12 residues. V was trimmed by 7 bases and J by 4 bases, leaving 11 bases between them. Germline CDR1 reads SGDLS; CDR2 reads YYNGEE. This chain's CDR3 is CASFDKSETQYF. For the CDR3, the DNA is TGTGCCAGCTTTGACAAATCAGAGACCCAGTACTTC.

The chain employs TRBV2 and TRBJ1-1; D remains ambiguous. The CDR3 consists of 12 residues. The V and J ends lost 7 bases and 1 base respectively, with 7 bases between them. CDR1 is SNHLY and CDR2 is FYNNEI in the germline V gene. The CDR3 spells CASIKGNTEAFF. CDR3 nucleotides: TGTGCCAGCATAAAAGGGAACACTGAAGCTTTCTTT.

V gene TRBV10-3 combines with J gene TRBJ2-7; tentative D call: TRBD2 (6 bases). Deletions cut 4 bases from V and 7 bases from J, with 20 bases between. Germline CDR1 reads ENHRY; CDR2 reads SYGVKD. This CDR3 spans 15 amino acids. CDR3 bases: TGTGCCATCAGTGGTCTTTCATCGGGAGAAGAAGAGCAGTACTTC. Translated, it gives CAISGLSSGEEEQYF.

The chain links TRBV4-2 to TRBJ2-3; D might be TRBD2 (6 bases). This CDR3 spans 18 amino acids. Between the trimmed V and J ends, which lost 0 bases and 2 bases, there was a span of 18 bases. Per the germline V gene, CDR1 is LGHNA and CDR2 is YNFKEQ. In DNA form, the CDR3 reads TGTGCCAGCAGCCAAGATGCGTCGCGGGGTGGGACCACAGATACGCAGTATTTT. Its protein product is CASSQDASRGGTTDTQYF.